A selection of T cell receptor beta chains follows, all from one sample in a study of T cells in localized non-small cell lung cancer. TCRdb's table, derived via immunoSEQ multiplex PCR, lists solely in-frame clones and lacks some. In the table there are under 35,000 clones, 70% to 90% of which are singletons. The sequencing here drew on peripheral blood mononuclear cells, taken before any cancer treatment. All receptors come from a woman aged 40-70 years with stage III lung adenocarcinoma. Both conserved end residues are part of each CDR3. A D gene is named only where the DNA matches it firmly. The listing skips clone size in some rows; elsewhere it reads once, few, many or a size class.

cdr3_aa: CASSYDGAGELFF
cdr3_nt: TGTGCCAGCAGTTACGACGGGGCGGGGGAGCTGTTTTTT
cdr3_length: 13
d_call: NA
j_call: TRBJ2-2
clone_size: NA
v_call: TRBV6-5

cdr3_aa: CSAGTAANTGELFF
cdr3_nt: TGCAGCGCCGGGACAGCAGCGAACACCGGGGAGCTGTTTTTT
cdr3_length: 14
d_call: TRBD1
j_call: TRBJ2-2
clone_size: NA
v_call: TRBV29-1

cdr3_aa: CASSYNQGEGETQYF
cdr3_nt: TGTGCCAGCAGTTACAATCAGGGGGAAGGTGAGACCCAGTACTTC
cdr3_length: 15
d_call: TRBD1
j_call: TRBJ2-5
clone_size: NA
v_call: TRBV6-5

cdr3_aa: CASSQEGAGSPHEQYF
cdr3_nt: TGTGCCAGCAGCCAAGAAGGAGCGGGGTCCCCCCACGAGCAGTACTTC
cdr3_length: 16
d_call: TRBD2
j_call: TRBJ2-7
clone_size: NA
v_call: TRBV14

cdr3_aa: CAWSYLRGEGSDTQYF
cdr3_nt: TGTGCCTGGAGTTACCTTCGGGGGGAGGGGTCAGATACGCAGTATTTT
cdr3_length: 16
d_call: TRBD2
j_call: TRBJ2-3
clone_size: NA
v_call: TRBV30

cdr3_aa: CSVEEGGYGYTF
cdr3_nt: TGCAGCGTTGAAGAGGGGGGGTATGGCTACACCTTC
cdr3_length: 12
d_call: NA
j_call: TRBJ1-2
clone_size: NA
v_call: TRBV29-1

cdr3_aa: CASSQVNILAYNEQFF
cdr3_nt: TGCGCCAGCAGCCAAGTGAACATACTAGCCTACAATGAGCAGTTCTTC
cdr3_length: 16
d_call: NA
j_call: TRBJ2-1
clone_size: few
v_call: TRBV4-1

cdr3_aa: CASRLDSLAYGYTF
cdr3_nt: TGTGCCAGCAGGTTAGACTCGTTGGCATATGGCTACACCTTC
cdr3_length: 14
d_call: NA
j_call: TRBJ1-2
clone_size: few
v_call: TRBV2

cdr3_aa: CASRRTGENQPQHF
cdr3_nt: TGTGCCAGCAGAAGGACAGGGGAAAATCAGCCCCAGCATTTT
cdr3_length: 14
d_call: TRBD1
j_call: TRBJ1-5
clone_size: NA
v_call: TRBV6-5

cdr3_aa: CASSPQAGGLYEQYF
cdr3_nt: TGTGCCAGCAGCCCCCAGGCGGGGGGCCTCTACGAGCAGTACTTC
cdr3_length: 15
d_call: TRBD2
j_call: TRBJ2-7
clone_size: NA
v_call: TRBV11-2

cdr3_aa: CASSPRSNQPQHF
cdr3_nt: TGTGCCAGCAGTCCCCGAAGCAATCAGCCCCAGCATTTT
cdr3_length: 13
d_call: NA
j_call: TRBJ1-5
clone_size: NA
v_call: TRBV6-1

cdr3_aa: CASSVVGGGGHLNEQFF
cdr3_nt: TGTGCCAGCAGCGTAGTAGGTGGCGGGGGCCATCTCAATGAGCAGTTCTTC
cdr3_length: 17
d_call: NA
j_call: TRBJ2-1
clone_size: NA
v_call: TRBV9

cdr3_aa: CASKLTGGIYGYTF
cdr3_nt: TGTGCCAGCAAGCTGACAGGGGGCATCTATGGCTACACCTTC
cdr3_length: 14
d_call: TRBD1
j_call: TRBJ1-2
clone_size: NA
v_call: TRBV27

cdr3_aa: CASSLLVGPSSGNTIYF
cdr3_nt: TGTGCCAGCAGCTTGCTCGTAGGGCCCTCCTCTGGAAACACCATATATTTT
cdr3_length: 17
d_call: NA
j_call: TRBJ1-3
clone_size: NA
v_call: TRBV5-5

cdr3_aa: CASSQESFGSPLHF
cdr3_nt: TGCGCCAGCAGCCAAGAGTCGTTCGGTTCACCCCTCCACTTT
cdr3_length: 14
d_call: NA
j_call: TRBJ1-6
clone_size: NA
v_call: TRBV4-3

cdr3_aa: CAWSLQGTRETQYF
cdr3_nt: TGTGCCTGGAGTTTACAGGGGACGCGGGAGACCCAGTACTTC
cdr3_length: 14
d_call: TRBD1
j_call: TRBJ2-5
clone_size: NA
v_call: TRBV30

cdr3_aa: CSVERAGGPTDTQYF
cdr3_nt: TGCAGCGTTGAGAGAGCGGGAGGGCCCACAGATACGCAGTATTTT
cdr3_length: 15
d_call: TRBD2
j_call: TRBJ2-3
clone_size: NA
v_call: TRBV29-1

cdr3_aa: CAWSEGMYTQYF
cdr3_nt: TGTGCCTGGAGTGAGGGAATGTATACGCAGTATTTT
cdr3_length: 12
d_call: NA
j_call: TRBJ2-3
clone_size: NA
v_call: TRBV30

cdr3_aa: CASSLGGSRQFF
cdr3_nt: TGTGCCAGCAGCTTGGGGGGGTCCCGCCAGTTCTTC
cdr3_length: 12
d_call: NA
j_call: TRBJ2-1
clone_size: once
v_call: TRBV5-5

cdr3_aa: CASSDGGTKETQYF
cdr3_nt: TGCGCCAGCAGTGATGGGGGGACCAAAGAGACCCAGTACTTC
cdr3_length: 14
d_call: NA
j_call: TRBJ2-5
clone_size: NA
v_call: TRBV10-2

cdr3_aa: CASSLSPRPSETQYF
cdr3_nt: TGTGCCAGCAGCTTATCCCCTAGGCCCTCCGAGACCCAGTACTTC
cdr3_length: 15
d_call: NA
j_call: TRBJ2-5
clone_size: NA
v_call: TRBV11-2

cdr3_aa: CASSKDRGFSYEQYF
cdr3_nt: TGTGCCAGCAGTAAGGACAGGGGATTCTCCTACGAGCAGTACTTC
cdr3_length: 15
d_call: TRBD1
j_call: TRBJ2-7
clone_size: NA
v_call: TRBV25-1

cdr3_aa: CASSEPGLAGGQETQYF
cdr3_nt: TGTGCCAGCAGTGAACCGGGACTAGCGGGAGGGCAAGAGACCCAGTACTTC
cdr3_length: 17
d_call: TRBD2
j_call: TRBJ2-5
clone_size: NA
v_call: TRBV6-1

cdr3_aa: CASSYSGAGAYNEQFF
cdr3_nt: TGTGCCAGCAGTTACTCGGGGGCAGGGGCCTACAATGAGCAGTTCTTC
cdr3_length: 16
d_call: NA
j_call: TRBJ2-1
clone_size: NA
v_call: TRBV6-5

cdr3_aa: CASQAGANTEAFF
cdr3_nt: TGTGCCAGCCAGGCAGGGGCTAACACTGAAGCTTTCTTT
cdr3_length: 13
d_call: NA
j_call: TRBJ1-1
clone_size: NA
v_call: TRBV2

cdr3_aa: CASSHSSGSGGELFF
cdr3_nt: TGTGCCAGCAGCCACTCTAGCGGGAGCGGCGGGGAGCTGTTTTTT
cdr3_length: 15
d_call: TRBD2
j_call: TRBJ2-2
clone_size: NA
v_call: TRBV7-3

cdr3_aa: CASSPGLAGSEQYF
cdr3_nt: TGTGCCAGCTCTCCGGGACTAGCGGGAAGCGAGCAGTACTTC
cdr3_length: 14
d_call: TRBD2
j_call: TRBJ2-7
clone_size: NA
v_call: TRBV7-9

cdr3_aa: CASTKDRGTPINEKLFF
cdr3_nt: TGTGCCAGCACCAAAGACAGGGGGACGCCGATCAATGAAAAACTGTTTTTT
cdr3_length: 17
d_call: TRBD1
j_call: TRBJ1-4
clone_size: NA
v_call: TRBV7-3

cdr3_aa: CASSRGGGNQPQHF
cdr3_nt: TGTGCCAGCAGCCGTGGCGGCGGCAATCAGCCCCAGCATTTT
cdr3_length: 14
d_call: NA
j_call: TRBJ1-5
clone_size: NA
v_call: TRBV14

cdr3_aa: CASSMDRLGETQYF
cdr3_nt: TGTGCCAGCAGCATGGACAGGCTCGGTGAGACCCAGTACTTC
cdr3_length: 14
d_call: TRBD1
j_call: TRBJ2-5
clone_size: NA
v_call: TRBV5-4

cdr3_aa: CASSPGTFNSPLHF
cdr3_nt: TGTGCCAGCAGCCCGGGGACTTTTAATTCACCCCTCCACTTT
cdr3_length: 14
d_call: NA
j_call: TRBJ1-6
clone_size: NA
v_call: TRBV9

cdr3_aa: CATVQGDDQPQHF
cdr3_nt: TGTGCCACCGTACAGGGGGATGATCAGCCCCAGCATTTT
cdr3_length: 13
d_call: TRBD1
j_call: TRBJ1-5
clone_size: NA
v_call: TRBV10-3

cdr3_aa: CAIRDLTSHTYEQYF
cdr3_nt: TGTGCCATCAGAGACCTGACTAGTCACACCTACGAGCAGTACTTT
cdr3_length: 15
d_call: NA
j_call: TRBJ2-7
clone_size: NA
v_call: TRBV10-3

cdr3_aa: CSAPGNTEAFF
cdr3_nt: TGCAGTGCTCCGGGGAACACTGAAGCTTTCTTT
cdr3_length: 11
d_call: NA
j_call: TRBJ1-1
clone_size: NA
v_call: TRBV20-1

cdr3_aa: CASSSGPRVGNEQFF
cdr3_nt: TGTGCCAGCAGCTCCGGACCAAGGGTGGGTAATGAGCAGTTCTTC
cdr3_length: 15
d_call: NA
j_call: TRBJ2-1
clone_size: NA
v_call: TRBV11-2

cdr3_aa: CASSLGAGGLGTGELFF
cdr3_nt: TGTGCTAGCAGCTTGGGCGCAGGGGGCCTTGGAACCGGGGAGCTGTTTTTT
cdr3_length: 17
d_call: TRBD1
j_call: TRBJ2-2
clone_size: NA
v_call: TRBV7-7

cdr3_aa: CSVDVGGTDTQYF
cdr3_nt: TGCAGCGTTGATGTGGGGGGCACAGATACGCAGTATTTT
cdr3_length: 13
d_call: NA
j_call: TRBJ2-3
clone_size: NA
v_call: TRBV29-1

cdr3_aa: CASRWTDTQYF
cdr3_nt: TGTGCCAGCCGCTGGACAGATACGCAGTATTTT
cdr3_length: 11
d_call: NA
j_call: TRBJ2-3
clone_size: NA
v_call: TRBV13

cdr3_aa: CACTIGGITYEQYF
cdr3_nt: TGTGCCTGTACCATTGGGGGGATCACCTACGAGCAGTACTTC
cdr3_length: 14
d_call: NA
j_call: TRBJ2-7
clone_size: NA
v_call: TRBV30

cdr3_aa: CASSQEAQGGGLGEKLFF
cdr3_nt: TGTGCCAGCAGCCAAGAGGCGCAGGGGGGAGGGCTGGGTGAAAAACTGTTTTTT
cdr3_length: 18
d_call: TRBD1
j_call: TRBJ1-4
clone_size: once
v_call: TRBV4-2

cdr3_aa: CATSLSGQAHGYTF
cdr3_nt: TGTGCTACGAGCCTATCGGGACAGGCCCATGGCTACACCTTC
cdr3_length: 14
d_call: TRBD1
j_call: TRBJ1-2
clone_size: once
v_call: TRBV6-1

cdr3_aa: CASSATAGGPYEQFF
cdr3_nt: TGTGCCAGCAGCGCCACGGCGGGAGGGCCTTATGAGCAGTTCTTC
cdr3_length: 15
d_call: TRBD2
j_call: TRBJ2-1
clone_size: NA
v_call: TRBV7-6

cdr3_aa: CAWSPRWASGNQETQYF
cdr3_nt: TGTGCCTGGAGCCCGAGGTGGGCTAGCGGGAACCAAGAGACCCAGTACTTC
cdr3_length: 17
d_call: TRBD2
j_call: TRBJ2-5
clone_size: NA
v_call: TRBV30

cdr3_aa: CAWRPTTGGANEKLFF
cdr3_nt: TGTGCCTGGAGGCCCACCACCGGGGGAGCTAATGAAAAACTGTTTTTT
cdr3_length: 16
d_call: NA
j_call: TRBJ1-4
clone_size: NA
v_call: TRBV30

cdr3_aa: CASLRRIGTYEQYF
cdr3_nt: TGTGCCAGCCTGCGGAGGATAGGGACCTACGAGCAGTACTTC
cdr3_length: 14
d_call: NA
j_call: TRBJ2-7
clone_size: NA
v_call: TRBV6-1

cdr3_aa: CASSWGGVTDTQYF
cdr3_nt: TGTGCCAGCTCTTGGGGCGGGGTCACAGATACGCAGTATTTT
cdr3_length: 14
d_call: NA
j_call: TRBJ2-3
clone_size: NA
v_call: TRBV7-3

cdr3_aa: CASSRTQGSGTEAFF
cdr3_nt: TGTGCCAGCAGCCGGACACAGGGAAGTGGCACTGAAGCTTTCTTT
cdr3_length: 15
d_call: NA
j_call: TRBJ1-1
clone_size: NA
v_call: TRBV14

cdr3_aa: CATSRDGGLAGAQETQYF
cdr3_nt: TGTGCCACCAGCAGAGACGGAGGACTAGCGGGGGCCCAAGAGACCCAGTACTTC
cdr3_length: 18
d_call: TRBD2
j_call: TRBJ2-5
clone_size: once
v_call: TRBV15

cdr3_aa: CASSEGVGGAVTEAFF
cdr3_nt: TGTGCCAGCAGTGAAGGAGTGGGGGGCGCGGTCACTGAAGCTTTCTTT
cdr3_length: 16
d_call: NA
j_call: TRBJ1-1
clone_size: NA
v_call: TRBV2

cdr3_aa: CASSAYRLGSDGYTF
cdr3_nt: TGTGCCAGCAGTGCGTACAGGCTGGGGTCCGATGGCTACACCTTC
cdr3_length: 15
d_call: NA
j_call: TRBJ1-2
clone_size: NA
v_call: TRBV27

cdr3_aa: CASSNGRVVNTEAFF
cdr3_nt: TGTGCCAGCAGCAACGGCCGGGTGGTGAACACTGAAGCTTTCTTT
cdr3_length: 15
d_call: NA
j_call: TRBJ1-1
clone_size: few
v_call: TRBV5-4

cdr3_aa: CASSLGRGRSGYTF
cdr3_nt: TGTGCCAGCAGCCTGGGGAGGGGACGGAGTGGCTACACCTTC
cdr3_length: 14
d_call: NA
j_call: TRBJ1-2
clone_size: NA
v_call: TRBV7-3

cdr3_aa: CASRGGTSGVNEQFF
cdr3_nt: TGTGCCTCCCGGGGAGGGACTAGCGGGGTCAATGAGCAGTTCTTC
cdr3_length: 15
d_call: TRBD2
j_call: TRBJ2-1
clone_size: NA
v_call: TRBV30

cdr3_aa: CAITQQDGGYGYTF
cdr3_nt: TGTGCCATCACCCAACAGGACGGCGGCTATGGCTACACCTTC
cdr3_length: 14
d_call: NA
j_call: TRBJ1-2
clone_size: NA
v_call: TRBV10-3

cdr3_aa: CSVGIGGGETQYF
cdr3_nt: TGCAGCGTCGGAATTGGGGGCGGGGAGACCCAGTACTTC
cdr3_length: 13
d_call: NA
j_call: TRBJ2-5
clone_size: NA
v_call: TRBV29-1

cdr3_aa: CASSPSAGHSSYEQYF
cdr3_nt: TGCGCCAGCAGCCCTTCGGCGGGACATAGCTCCTACGAGCAGTACTTC
cdr3_length: 16
d_call: NA
j_call: TRBJ2-7
clone_size: NA
v_call: TRBV5-1

cdr3_aa: CASSWTADAAQPQHF
cdr3_nt: TGTGCCAGCAGTTGGACAGCCGACGCCGCCCAGCCCCAGCATTTT
cdr3_length: 15
d_call: NA
j_call: TRBJ1-5
clone_size: NA
v_call: TRBV6-1

cdr3_aa: CAWSVPGINQPQHF
cdr3_nt: TGTGCCTGGAGTGTACCAGGGATCAATCAGCCCCAGCATTTT
cdr3_length: 14
d_call: NA
j_call: TRBJ1-5
clone_size: NA
v_call: TRBV30